This TCR beta chain came from a study of blood T cell repertoires in COVID-19 (dated by TCRdb to the early 2020s). Study-wide context: Samples from collaborators originated in the United States, Italy and Spain and spanned both the acute and convalescent phases of COVID-19. The material from the prospective study consisted of cDNA or gDNA derived from T cells, B-cell-depleted T cells, or PBMCs. Deeply sampled blood TCRbeta repertoires from subjects exposed to, actively infected with, or recovered from COVID-19 were included in the dataset. The repertoires were released in a freely available public database meant as a resource for research on the immune response to SARS-CoV-2. Samples came from the ongoing ImmuneRACE study (first 160 participants) plus 1,254 subjects from 6 global collaborators. Nearly every sample came with metadata listing a de-identified subject ID, COVID-19 status, age in years and sex. Where available, HLA class I and class II types were obtained from metadata supplied by the sample provider rather than from assay-based typing. General findings and caveats noted by the study authors: Clinical and demographic metadata were provided uncurated, with the amount varying by source and participant.

In the prospective study, participants were roughly 18 to 100 years old, resided in 25 or so geographic areas of the United States, and were enrolled through a virtual design. In the prospective study, cohorts were assigned on the basis of participant-reported clinical history obtained from a screening survey and a study questionnaire. Exposed participants had been in contact with someone with a PCR-confirmed or clinician-diagnosed COVID-19 case within 2 weeks of study entry. Each participant in the prospective study had whole blood, serum and a nasopharyngeal or oropharyngeal swab collected by mobile phlebotomists. Additional blood draws and questionnaires over an approximately two-month period could optionally be provided by prospective study participants. Blood samples from the prospective study were shipped frozen or at room temperature prior to DNA extraction. TCRbeta CDR3 regions were amplified from genomic DNA by means of the immunoSEQ Assay, a bias-controlled multiplex PCR. The authors' pipeline ran thus. Within the assay, amplification of reference gene primers was used to estimate how many nucleated cells each sample contained. To quantify the absolute abundance of each unique TCRbeta CDR3 rearrangement, sequence reads were collapsed and filtered. For each sample, productive Simpson clonality was calculated as the square root of Simpson's diversity index over productive rearrangements. TCRdb retrieved this table from immuneACCESS and kept in-frame rearrangements only. Not all clones are present; in checked studies, unresolved V genes account for under half, and no reason is known for the remainder. The V and J calls and clone size come from that table; D and trimming were worked out from the DNA. The sample table records 300,000 or so clones; roughly 89% of these occur just once. 2.5% to 3.5% of the sample is held by the ten biggest clonotypes.

In the case of this clone: Its antigen has not been determined. The record has no base qualities; no much larger clone is one base away.

Sequenced: PBMCs or T cells enriched from blood (not recorded which). The origin of this receptor is a woman aged 45-65 years who had been exposed to COVID-19.

Read as DNA, the sequence is TGCGCCAGCAGTCAAGGACAGGGTTCCACTGAAGCTTTCTTT. It encodes CASSQGQGSTEAFF. Recombination linked TRBV23-1 to TRBJ1-1; 8 middle bases align to TRBD1. TRBV23-1 is known as an ORF, though its function is uncertain. Clipping removes 2 bases from V and 4 bases from J, with 3 as the unmatched junction base count. Including cysteine and phenylalanine, the CDR3 has 14 amino acids. Only the CDR3 DNA is retained, 42 bases long and in frame from the first base.